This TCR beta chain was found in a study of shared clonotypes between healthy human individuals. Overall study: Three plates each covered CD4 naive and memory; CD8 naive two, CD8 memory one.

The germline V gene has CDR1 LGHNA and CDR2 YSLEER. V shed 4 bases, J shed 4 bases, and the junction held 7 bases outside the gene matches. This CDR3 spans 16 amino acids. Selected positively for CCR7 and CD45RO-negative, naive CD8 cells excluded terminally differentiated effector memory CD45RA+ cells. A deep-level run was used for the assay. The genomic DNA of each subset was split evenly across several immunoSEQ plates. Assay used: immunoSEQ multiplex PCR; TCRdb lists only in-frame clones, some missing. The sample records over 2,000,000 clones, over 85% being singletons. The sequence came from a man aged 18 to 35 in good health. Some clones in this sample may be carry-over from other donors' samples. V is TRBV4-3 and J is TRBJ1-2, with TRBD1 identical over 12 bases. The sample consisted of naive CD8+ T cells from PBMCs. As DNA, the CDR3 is TGCGCCAGCAGCCCCGGGACAGGGGGCATAGTCTATGGCTACACCTTC. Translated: CASSPGTGGIVYGYTF.